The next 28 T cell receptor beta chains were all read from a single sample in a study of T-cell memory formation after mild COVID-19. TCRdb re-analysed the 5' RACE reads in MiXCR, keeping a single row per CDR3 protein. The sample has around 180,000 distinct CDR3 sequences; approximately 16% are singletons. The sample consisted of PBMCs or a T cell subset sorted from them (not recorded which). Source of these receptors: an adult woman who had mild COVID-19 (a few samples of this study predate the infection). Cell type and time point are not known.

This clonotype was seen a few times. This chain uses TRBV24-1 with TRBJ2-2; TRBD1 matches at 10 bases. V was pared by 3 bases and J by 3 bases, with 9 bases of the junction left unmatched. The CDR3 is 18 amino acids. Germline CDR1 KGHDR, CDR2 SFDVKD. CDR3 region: CATSDPRDRGLDTGELFF. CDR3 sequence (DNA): TGTGCCACCAGTGATCCACGTGACAGGGGGCTTGACACCGGGGAGCTGTTTTTT.

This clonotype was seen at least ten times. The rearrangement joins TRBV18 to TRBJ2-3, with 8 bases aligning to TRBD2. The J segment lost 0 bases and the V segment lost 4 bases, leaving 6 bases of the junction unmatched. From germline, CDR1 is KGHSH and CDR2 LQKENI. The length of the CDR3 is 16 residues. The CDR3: CASSLRASGSTDTQYF. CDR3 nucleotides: TGTGCCAGCTCACTCCGAGCTAGCGGGAGCACAGATACGCAGTATTTT. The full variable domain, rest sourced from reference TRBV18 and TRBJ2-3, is NAGVMQNPRHLVRRRGQEARLRCSPMKGHSHVYWYRQLPEEGLKFMVYLQKENIIDESGMPKERFSAEFPKEGPSILRIQQVVRGDSAAYFCASSLRASGSTDTQYFGPGTRLTVL.

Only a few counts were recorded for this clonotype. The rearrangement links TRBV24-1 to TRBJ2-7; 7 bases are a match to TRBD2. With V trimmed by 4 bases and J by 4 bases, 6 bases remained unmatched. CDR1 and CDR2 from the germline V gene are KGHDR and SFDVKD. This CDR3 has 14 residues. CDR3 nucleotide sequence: TGTGCCACCAGTGAAACCACGGGGGGATACGAGCAGTACTTC. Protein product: CATSETTGGYEQYF.

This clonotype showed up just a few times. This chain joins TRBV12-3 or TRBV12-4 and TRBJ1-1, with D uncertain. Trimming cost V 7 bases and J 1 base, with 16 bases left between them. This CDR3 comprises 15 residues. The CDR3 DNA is TGTGCCAGCAACCCTGCTGTTACAAAGAACACTGAAGCTTTCTTT. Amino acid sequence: CASNPAVTKNTEAFF.

The CDR3 spells CASSLKLAGAFPPTQYF. CDR3 in DNA: TGTGCCAGCAGCTTAAAACTAGCGGGAGCTTTCCCCCCTACGCAGTATTTT. V usage is TRBV7-2 and J usage is TRBJ2-3, with 11 nucleotides matching TRBD2. Germline CDR1 and CDR2: SGHTA and FQGNSA. CDR3 length: 17 residues. Trimming at V came to 2 bases and at J to 8 bases, leaving 12 bases not matched to a gene. The full variable domain, with the rest looked up from reference TRBV7-2 and TRBJ2-3, is GAGVSQSPSNKVTEKGKDVELRCDPISGHTALYWYRQSLGQGLEFLIYFQGNSAPDKSGLPSDRFSAERTGGSVSTLTIQRTQQEDSAVYLCASSLKLAGAFPPTQYFGPGTRLTVL.

CDR3 sequence (DNA): TGTGCCAGCAGCTTGACAGGGACCTACACCTTC. The encoded protein is CASSLTGTYTF. The chain couples TRBV5-6 to TRBJ1-2; a possible D gene is TRBD1 (6 bases). The CDR3 is made up of 11 amino acids. The germline gives CDR1 SGHDT, CDR2 YYEEEE. The V gene lost 1 base and the J gene lost 10 bases, with 8 bases spanning the gap.

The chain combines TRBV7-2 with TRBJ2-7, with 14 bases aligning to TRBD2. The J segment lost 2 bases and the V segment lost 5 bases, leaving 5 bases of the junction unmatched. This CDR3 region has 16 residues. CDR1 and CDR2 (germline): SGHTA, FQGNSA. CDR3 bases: TGTGCCAGCAGCCCACCGACTAGCGGGAGGGCCTACGAGCAGTACTTC. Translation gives CASSPPTSGRAYEQYF.

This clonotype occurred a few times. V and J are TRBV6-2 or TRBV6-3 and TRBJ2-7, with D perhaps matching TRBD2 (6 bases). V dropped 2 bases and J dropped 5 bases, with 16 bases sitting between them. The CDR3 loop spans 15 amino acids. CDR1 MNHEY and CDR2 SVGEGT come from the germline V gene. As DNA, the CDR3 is TGTGCCAGCAGTTACCGGGACTTTCCGAGCGACGAGCAGTACTTC. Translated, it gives CASSYRDFPSDEQYF.

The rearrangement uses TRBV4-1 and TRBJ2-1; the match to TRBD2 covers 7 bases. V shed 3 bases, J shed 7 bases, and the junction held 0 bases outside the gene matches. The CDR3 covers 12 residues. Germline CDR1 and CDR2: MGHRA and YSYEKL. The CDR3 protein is CASSHGRNEQFF. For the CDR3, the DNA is TGCGCCAGCAGCCACGGGAGGAATGAGCAGTTCTTC.

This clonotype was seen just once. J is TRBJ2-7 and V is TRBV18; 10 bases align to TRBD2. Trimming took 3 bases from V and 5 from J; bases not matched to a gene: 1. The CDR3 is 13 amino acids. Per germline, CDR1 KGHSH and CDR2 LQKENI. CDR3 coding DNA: TGTGCCAGCTCACCCGGGACTAGCGACGAGCAGTACTTC. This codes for CASSPGTSDEQYF.

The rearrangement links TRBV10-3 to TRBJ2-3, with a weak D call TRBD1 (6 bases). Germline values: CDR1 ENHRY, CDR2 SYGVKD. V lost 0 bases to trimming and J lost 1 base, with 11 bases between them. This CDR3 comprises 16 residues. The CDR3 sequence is CAISESTGFGTDTQYF. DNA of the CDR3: TGTGCCATCAGTGAGTCAACAGGGTTCGGCACAGATACGCAGTATTTT.

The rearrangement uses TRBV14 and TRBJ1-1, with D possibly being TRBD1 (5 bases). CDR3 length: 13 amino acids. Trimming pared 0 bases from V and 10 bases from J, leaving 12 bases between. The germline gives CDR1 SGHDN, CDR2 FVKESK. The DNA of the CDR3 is TGTGCCAGCAGCCAAGATAGGGGACGCCGAGCTTTCTTT. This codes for CASSQDRGRRAFF.

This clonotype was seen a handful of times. The CDR3 is CASSLVGGPSYNEQFF. The CDR3 nucleotides are TGCGCCAGCAGCTTAGTGGGAGGTCCATCCTACAATGAGCAGTTCTTC. This chain connects TRBV5-1 to TRBJ2-1; tentatively, D is TRBD2 (6 bases). The CDR3 covers 16 residues. V was trimmed by 2 bases and J by 1 base, leaving 13 bases between them. Germline CDR1 and CDR2: SGHRS and YFSETQ.

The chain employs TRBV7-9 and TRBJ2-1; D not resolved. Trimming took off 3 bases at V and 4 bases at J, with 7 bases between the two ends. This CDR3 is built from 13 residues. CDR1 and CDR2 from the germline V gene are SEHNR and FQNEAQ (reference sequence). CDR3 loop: CASSFGVYNEQFF. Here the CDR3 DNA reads TGTGCCAGCAGCTTCGGAGTTTACAATGAGCAGTTCTTC.

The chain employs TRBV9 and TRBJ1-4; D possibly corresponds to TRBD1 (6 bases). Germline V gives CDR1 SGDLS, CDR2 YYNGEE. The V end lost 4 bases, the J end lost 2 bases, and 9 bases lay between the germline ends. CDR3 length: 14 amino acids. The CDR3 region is CASSPGQTNEKLFF. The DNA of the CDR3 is TGTGCCAGCAGCCCTGGACAGACTAATGAAAAACTGTTTTTT.

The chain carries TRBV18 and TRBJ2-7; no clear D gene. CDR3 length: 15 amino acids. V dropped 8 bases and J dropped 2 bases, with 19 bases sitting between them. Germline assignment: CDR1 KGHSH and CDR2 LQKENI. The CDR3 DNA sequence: TGTGCCAGCCCCCTGTGCGTAGTTCTCCCCTACGAGCAGTACTTC. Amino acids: CASPLCVVLPYEQYF.

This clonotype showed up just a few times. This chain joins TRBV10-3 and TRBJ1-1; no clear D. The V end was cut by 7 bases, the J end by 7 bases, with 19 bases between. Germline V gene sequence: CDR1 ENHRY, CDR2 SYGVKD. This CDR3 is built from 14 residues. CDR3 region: CAITSATVGSEAFF. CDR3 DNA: TGTGCCATCACCTCGGCCACCGTGGGGAGTGAAGCTTTCTTT.

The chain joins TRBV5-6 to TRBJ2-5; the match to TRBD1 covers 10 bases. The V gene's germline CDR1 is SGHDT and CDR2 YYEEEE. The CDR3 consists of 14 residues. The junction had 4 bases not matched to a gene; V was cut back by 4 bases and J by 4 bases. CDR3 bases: TGTGCCAGCAGCGGGAGGGACAGGGGAGAGACCCAGTACTTC. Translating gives CASSGRDRGETQYF.

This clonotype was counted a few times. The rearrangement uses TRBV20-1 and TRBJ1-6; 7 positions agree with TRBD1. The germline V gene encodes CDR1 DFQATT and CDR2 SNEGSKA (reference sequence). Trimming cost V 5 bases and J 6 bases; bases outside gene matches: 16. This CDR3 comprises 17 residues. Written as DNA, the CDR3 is TGCAGTGCTCGTATTCCGGAGACAGGGATAATTAATTCACCCCTCCACTTT. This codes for CSARIPETGIINSPLHF.

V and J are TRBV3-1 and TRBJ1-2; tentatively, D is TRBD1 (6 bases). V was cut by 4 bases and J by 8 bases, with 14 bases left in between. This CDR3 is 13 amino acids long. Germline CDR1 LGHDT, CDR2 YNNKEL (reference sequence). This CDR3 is CASSPGPGDGYTF. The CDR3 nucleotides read TGTGCCAGCAGCCCCGGCCCAGGGGACGGCTACACCTTC.

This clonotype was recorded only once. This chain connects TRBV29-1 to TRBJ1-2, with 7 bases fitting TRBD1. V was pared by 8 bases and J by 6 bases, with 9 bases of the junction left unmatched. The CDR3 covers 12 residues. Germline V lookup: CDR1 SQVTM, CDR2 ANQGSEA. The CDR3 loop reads CSLPQGKDGYTF. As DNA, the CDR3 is TGCAGCTTGCCACAGGGGAAGGATGGCTACACCTTC.

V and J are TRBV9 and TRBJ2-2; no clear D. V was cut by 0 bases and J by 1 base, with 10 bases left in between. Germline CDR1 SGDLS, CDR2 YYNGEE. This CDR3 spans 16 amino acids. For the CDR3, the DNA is TGTGCCAGCAGCGTAGATCCCACCCGGAACACCGGGGAGCTGTTTTTT. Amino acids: CASSVDPTRNTGELFF.

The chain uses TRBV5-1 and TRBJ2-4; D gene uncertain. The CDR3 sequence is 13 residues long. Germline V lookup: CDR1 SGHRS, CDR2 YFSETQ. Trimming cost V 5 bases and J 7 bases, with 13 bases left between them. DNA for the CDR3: TGCGCCAGCAGGGCAATCACCGGGAACATTCAGTACTTC. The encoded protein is CASRAITGNIQYF.

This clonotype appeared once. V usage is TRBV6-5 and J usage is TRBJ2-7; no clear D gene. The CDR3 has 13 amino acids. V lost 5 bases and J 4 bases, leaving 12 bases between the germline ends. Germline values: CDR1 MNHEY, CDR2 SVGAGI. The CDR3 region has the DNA TGTGCCAGCAGTCTAACCACCGAGTACGAGCAGTACTTC. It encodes CASSLTTEYEQYF.

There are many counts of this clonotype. The DNA of the CDR3 is TGTGCCAGCAGTCCGGGACAGGGGAGTACAGATACGCAGTATTTT. Translation: CASSPGQGSTDTQYF. The chain joins TRBV2 to TRBJ2-3; TRBD1 aligns across 10 bases. Germline assignment: CDR1 SNHLY and CDR2 FYNNEI. The junction had 5 bases not matched to a gene; V was cut back by 5 bases and J by 3 bases. This CDR3 is built from 15 residues.

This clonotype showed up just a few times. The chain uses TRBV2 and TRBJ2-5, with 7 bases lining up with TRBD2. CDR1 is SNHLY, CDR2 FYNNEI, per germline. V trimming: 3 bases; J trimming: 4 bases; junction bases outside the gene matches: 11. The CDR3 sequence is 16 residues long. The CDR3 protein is CASSERLAERSETQYF. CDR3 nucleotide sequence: TGTGCCAGCAGTGAGCGGCTAGCGGAGAGATCAGAGACCCAGTACTTC.

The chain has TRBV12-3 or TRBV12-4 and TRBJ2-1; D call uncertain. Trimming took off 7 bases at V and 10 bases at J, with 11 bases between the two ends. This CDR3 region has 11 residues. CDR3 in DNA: TGTGCCAGCATAGGGTATGGGGAGCAGTTCTTC. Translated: CASIGYGEQFF.

The DNA for the CDR3 is TGCGCCAGCAGCCCAGGCGTTGGCACAAGACCTAAAAACATTCAGTACTTC. Protein sequence: CASSPGVGTRPKNIQYF. This chain connects TRBV5-1 to TRBJ2-4, with unresolved D. Germline CDR1 SGHRS, CDR2 YFSETQ. V was clipped by 4 bases and J by 4 bases, with 21 bases between them. The CDR3 is 17 residues long.